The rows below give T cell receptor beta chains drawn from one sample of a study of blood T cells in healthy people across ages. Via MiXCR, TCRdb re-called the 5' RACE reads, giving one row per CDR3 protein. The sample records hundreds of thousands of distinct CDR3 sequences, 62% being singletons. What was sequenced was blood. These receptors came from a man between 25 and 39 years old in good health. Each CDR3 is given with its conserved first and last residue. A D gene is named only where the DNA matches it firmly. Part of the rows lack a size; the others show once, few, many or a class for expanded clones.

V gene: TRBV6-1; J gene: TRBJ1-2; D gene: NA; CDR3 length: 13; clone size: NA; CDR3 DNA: TGTGCCGGCAGTGAACGAGACATCTATGGCTACACCTTC; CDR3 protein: CAGSERDIYGYTF
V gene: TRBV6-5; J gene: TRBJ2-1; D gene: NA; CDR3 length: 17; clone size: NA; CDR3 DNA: TGTGCCAGCAGTTATAGGCTAGGTAGGAGCTCCTACAATGAGCAGTTCTTC; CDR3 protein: CASSYRLGRSSYNEQFF
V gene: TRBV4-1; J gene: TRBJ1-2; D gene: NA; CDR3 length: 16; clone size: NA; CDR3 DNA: TGCGCCAGCAGCCAAGGTACACACATAGCTAACTATGGCTACACCTTC; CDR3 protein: CASSQGTHIANYGYTF
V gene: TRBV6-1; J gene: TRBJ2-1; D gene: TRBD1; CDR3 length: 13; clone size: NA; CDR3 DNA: TGTGCCAGCAGGTCGACAGGGTCCAATGAGCAGTTCTTC; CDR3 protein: CASRSTGSNEQFF
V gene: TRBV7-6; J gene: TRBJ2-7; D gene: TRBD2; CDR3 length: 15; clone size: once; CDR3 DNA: TGTGCCAGCAGCTCAGGGACTAGCTGGACCTACGAGCAGTACTTC; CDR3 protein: CASSSGTSWTYEQYF
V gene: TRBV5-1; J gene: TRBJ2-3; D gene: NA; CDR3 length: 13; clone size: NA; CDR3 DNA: TGCGCCAGCAGCCTTCAGGGTGCAGATACGCAGAATTTT; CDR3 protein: CASSLQGADTQNF
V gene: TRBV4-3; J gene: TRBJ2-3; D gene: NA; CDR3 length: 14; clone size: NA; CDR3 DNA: TGCGCCAGCAGCCAAAACGGCCGCACAGATACGCAGTATTTT; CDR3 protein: CASSQNGRTDTQYF
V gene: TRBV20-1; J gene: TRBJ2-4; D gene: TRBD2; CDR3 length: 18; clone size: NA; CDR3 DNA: TGCAGTGCTACGGCTAGCGGGGGCCCCATATTAGCCAAAAACATTCAGTACTTC; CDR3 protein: CSATASGGPILAKNIQYF
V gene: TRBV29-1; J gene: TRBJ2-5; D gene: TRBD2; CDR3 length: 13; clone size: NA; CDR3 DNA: TGCAGCGTTGCGGGGGGGCCGGAAGAGACCCAGTACTTC; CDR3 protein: CSVAGGPEETQYF
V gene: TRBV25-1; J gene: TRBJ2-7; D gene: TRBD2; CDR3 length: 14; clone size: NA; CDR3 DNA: TGTGCCAGCAGCGCGTTAACGGGGGGTTACGAGCAGTACTTC; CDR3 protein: CASSALTGGYEQYF
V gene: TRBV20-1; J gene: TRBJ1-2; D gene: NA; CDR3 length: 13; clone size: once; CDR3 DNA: TGCAGTGTTAGAGAACAGTCTGACTATGGCTACACCTTC; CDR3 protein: CSVREQSDYGYTF
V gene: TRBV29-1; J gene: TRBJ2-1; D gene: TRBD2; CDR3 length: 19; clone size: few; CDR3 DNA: TGCAGCGTGGCCGGACGAGCGGGGGGCGCATTGAGCTCCTACAATGAGCAGTTCTTC; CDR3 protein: CSVAGRAGGALSSYNEQFF
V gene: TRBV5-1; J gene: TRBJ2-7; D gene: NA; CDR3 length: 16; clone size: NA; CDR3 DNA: TGCGCCAGCAGCTTGGCCCCTTCTACAGGGAACTACGAGCAGTACTTC; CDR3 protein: CASSLAPSTGNYEQYF
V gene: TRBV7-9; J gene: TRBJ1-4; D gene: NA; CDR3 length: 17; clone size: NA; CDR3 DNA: TGTGCCAGCAGCTTAGGGAGGGAGGTTTCAACTAATGAAAAACTGTTTTTT; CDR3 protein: CASSLGREVSTNEKLFF
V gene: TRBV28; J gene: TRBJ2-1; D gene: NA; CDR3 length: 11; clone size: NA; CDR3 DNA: TGTGCCAGCAGTAACAGTCATGAGCAGTTCTTC; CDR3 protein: CASSNSHEQFF
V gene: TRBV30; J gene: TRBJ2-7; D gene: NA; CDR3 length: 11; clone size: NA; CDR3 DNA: TGTGCCTGGAGTGAGCATGACGAGCAGTACTTC; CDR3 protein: CAWSEHDEQYF
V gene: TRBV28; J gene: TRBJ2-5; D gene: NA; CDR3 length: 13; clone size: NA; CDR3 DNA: TGTGCCAGCGGGGCCTCGGTCGGAGAGACCCAGTACTTC; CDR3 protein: CASGASVGETQYF
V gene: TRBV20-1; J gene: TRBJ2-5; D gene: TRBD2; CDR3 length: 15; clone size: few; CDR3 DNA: TGCAGTGCTTCCACTATAGCGGGGGGTAGGGAGACCCAGTACTTC; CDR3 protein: CSASTIAGGRETQYF
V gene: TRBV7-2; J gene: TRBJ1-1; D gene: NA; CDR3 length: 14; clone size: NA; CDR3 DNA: TGTGCCAGCAGCCCCCGATCCCGGGGCACTGAAGCTTTCTTT; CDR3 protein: CASSPRSRGTEAFF
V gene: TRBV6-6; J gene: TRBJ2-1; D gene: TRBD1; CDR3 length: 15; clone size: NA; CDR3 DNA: TGTGCCAGCAGCCCAGACAGGGTTAATTACAATGAGCAGTTCTTC; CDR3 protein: CASSPDRVNYNEQFF
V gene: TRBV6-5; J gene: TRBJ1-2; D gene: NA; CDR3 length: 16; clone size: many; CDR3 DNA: TGTGCCAGCAGCGCTTGGCGGAGGGAGTATGGCTATGGCTACACCTTC; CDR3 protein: CASSAWRREYGYGYTF
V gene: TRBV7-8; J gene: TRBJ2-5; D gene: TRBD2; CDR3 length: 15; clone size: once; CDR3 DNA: TGTGCCAGCAGCGGACAGGGACTAGCGGAAGAGACCCAGTACTTC; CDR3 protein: CASSGQGLAEETQYF
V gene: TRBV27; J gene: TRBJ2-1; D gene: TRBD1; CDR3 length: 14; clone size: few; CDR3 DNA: TGTGCCAGCTCCGACAGGGTGGGACCGGATGAGCAGTTCTTC; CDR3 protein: CASSDRVGPDEQFF
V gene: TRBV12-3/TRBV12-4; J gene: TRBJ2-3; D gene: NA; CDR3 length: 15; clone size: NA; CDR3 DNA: TGTGCCAGCAGTGTATGGGGGGGGGCGACTGATACGCAGTATTTT; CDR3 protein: CASSVWGGATDTQYF
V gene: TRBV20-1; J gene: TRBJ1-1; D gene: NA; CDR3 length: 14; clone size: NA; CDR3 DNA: TGCAGTGCTAGCGGAACCTTGGGAAACACTGAAGCTTTCTTT; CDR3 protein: CSASGTLGNTEAFF
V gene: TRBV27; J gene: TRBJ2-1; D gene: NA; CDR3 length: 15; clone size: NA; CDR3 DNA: TGTGCCAGCAGTAAGACTGTGAGCTCCTACAATGAGCAGTTCTTC; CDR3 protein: CASSKTVSSYNEQFF
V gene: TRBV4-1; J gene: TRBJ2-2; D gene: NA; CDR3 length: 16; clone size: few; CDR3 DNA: TGCGCCAGCAGCCAAGGGTCAGGGCCGAACACCGGGGAGCTGTTTTTT; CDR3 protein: CASSQGSGPNTGELFF
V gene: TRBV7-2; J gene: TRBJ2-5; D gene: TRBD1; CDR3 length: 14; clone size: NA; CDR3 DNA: TGTGCCAGCAGCTTAGGGGACAGACGAGAGACCCAGTACTTC; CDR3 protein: CASSLGDRRETQYF